This T cell receptor beta chain was captured by sequencing in a study of cytomegalovirus exposure and HLA in healthy donors. Study results and limitations: The likely origin of a cluster of highly shared sequence variants was a sequencing artifact.

On this clone itself: Its cognate antigen is unknown.

PCR amplification relied on 60 Vbeta primers (plus 13 Jbeta primers). Measured with immunoSEQ multiplex PCR; TCRdb has only the in-frame clones, and not every one. Of approximately 180,000 clones listed, around 75% are singletons. There are 14 residues in the CDR3. The germline gives CDR1 MNHEY, CDR2 SVGAGI. The V and J ends lost 2 bases and 7 bases respectively, with 14 bases between them. Sequencing was performed on PBMCs. The receptor's source is a male donor in good health and CMV-seronegative. V usage is TRBV6-5 and J usage is TRBJ1-1; D perhaps matches TRBD1 (6 bases). The CDR3 DNA reads TGTGCCAGCAGTTACGGAGGACAGTCCCTTGAAGCTTTCTTT. Translation: CASSYGGQSLEAFF.